One and the same sample provided the 8 T cell receptor beta chains below, sequenced in a study of blood T cell repertoires in COVID-19. The method was immunoSEQ multiplex PCR; TCRdb's version includes in-frame clones alone and lacks a portion of them. The sample carries about 250,000 clones, about 84% recorded once. The sequenced sample consisted of peripheral blood. The receptors derive from a woman older than 75 with COVID-19, enrolled during active disease.

The genes are TRBV6-1 and TRBJ1-5; D gene unclear. Germline V gene lookup returns CDR1 MNHNS and CDR2 SASEGT. V dropped 5 bases and J dropped 6 bases, with 8 bases sitting between them. The CDR3 loop spans 12 amino acids. The CDR3 sequence is CASSNMAQPQHF. Here the CDR3 DNA reads TGTGCCAGCAGTAACATGGCTCAGCCCCAGCATTTT.

This chain connects TRBV2 to TRBJ1-2; possible D gene TRBD1, 6 bases. Germline-derived CDR1 and CDR2 are SNHLY and FYNNEI. CDR3 length: 15 amino acids. The V gene lost 6 bases and the J gene lost 0 bases, with 14 bases spanning the gap. In nucleotides, the CDR3 is TGTGCCAGCAGCCTACAGGGCGTTCCTAACTATGGCTACACCTTC. This sequence encodes CASSLQGVPNYGYTF.

This clone has only one observation. This chain links TRBV9 with TRBJ2-7; perhaps TRBD1 as D (6 bases). This CDR3 spans 12 amino acids. CDR1 is SGDLS, CDR2 YYNGEE, per germline. The V and J ends lost 3 bases and 6 bases respectively, with 10 bases between them. CDR3 in DNA: TGTGCCAGCAGCGGCCAGACAGGCGAGCAGTACTTC. It is translated as CASSGQTGEQYF.

This sequence joins TRBV7-9 and TRBJ1-1, with 10 bases identical to TRBD1. J was trimmed by 8 bases and V by 6 bases; bases with no gene match: 9. Germline V CDR1 and CDR2: SEHNR, FQNEAQ (reference sequence). The CDR3 is 14 residues long. This CDR3 reads CASRSRQGASEAFF. The CDR3, as DNA: TGTGCCAGCAGGTCCAGACAGGGGGCATCCGAAGCTTTCTTT.

The chain recombines TRBV7-3 with TRBJ2-5; 13 nucleotides match TRBD2. V was pared by 4 bases and J by 1 base, with 15 bases of the junction left unmatched. CDR1 and CDR2 from the germline V gene are SGHTA and FQGTGA. The CDR3 sequence is 20 residues long. The CDR3 is CASSSFPGTSGAVIQETQYF. CDR3 nucleotide sequence: TGTGCCAGCAGCTCTTTTCCCGGGACTAGCGGGGCGGTGATCCAAGAGACCCAGTACTTC.

V is TRBV29-1 and J is TRBJ2-5, with D possibly matching TRBD2 (5 bases). Germline V gives CDR1 SQVTM, CDR2 ANQGSEA. The CDR3 is 12 residues long. Deletions cut 4 bases from V and 4 bases from J, with 10 bases between. The CDR3 reads CSVVGESETQYF. The CDR3 DNA reads as TGCAGCGTTGTCGGGGAGTCAGAGACCCAGTACTTC.

The chain combines TRBV10-1 with TRBJ2-2, with 7 bases aligning to TRBD1. The V gene's germline CDR1 is WNHNN and CDR2 SYGVQD (reference sequence). The CDR3 extends over 14 amino acids. Trimming removed 6 bases from V and 3 bases from J; junction bases left unmatched: 4. The CDR3 sequence is CASSPTGYTGELFF. The CDR3 DNA reads TGCGCCAGCAGCCCGACAGGGTACACCGGGGAGCTGTTTTTT.

There are many counts of this clone. The chain employs TRBV28 and TRBJ1-1; a weak D match, TRBD1 (6 bases). CDR1 is MDHEN and CDR2 is SYDVKM in the germline V gene. This CDR3 has 14 amino acids. V dropped 2 bases and J dropped 2 bases, with 9 bases sitting between them. The CDR3 is CASSLSGTNTEAFF. The CDR3 coding sequence is TGTGCCAGCAGTTTAAGCGGGACAAACACTGAAGCTTTCTTT.